This T cell receptor (beta chain) is drawn from a study of blood T cell repertoires in COVID-19 (dated by TCRdb to about 2020). Notes on the research overall: Samples from collaborators originated in the United States, Italy and Spain and spanned both the acute and convalescent phases of COVID-19. The material from the prospective study consisted of cDNA or gDNA derived from T cells, B-cell-depleted T cells, or PBMCs. Deeply sampled blood TCRbeta repertoires from subjects exposed to, actively infected with, or recovered from COVID-19 were included in the dataset. A freely available public database, intended as a resource for researchers studying the immune response to SARS-CoV-2, is where the repertoires were released. Samples came from the ongoing ImmuneRACE study (first 160 participants) plus 1,254 subjects from 6 global collaborators. The sample metadata nearly always contained a de-identified subject ID, COVID-19 status, age in years and sex. Where available, HLA class I and class II types were taken from metadata supplied by the sample provider and were not determined by assay-based typing. General study outcomes and caveats: The quantity of clinical and demographic metadata differed by source and by participant and was supplied without curation.

As to this clone: The antigen it recognizes is unknown. No quality values exist for individual bases; no much larger clone is one base distant.

Collaborating institutions collected whole blood in K2EDTA tubes following their own protocols. For TCRbeta analysis, collaborator samples were shipped as frozen whole blood, as isolated PBMCs, or as DNA extracted from either sample type. CDR1 is given as MDHEN and CDR2 as SYDVKM, both from the germline V gene. The germline ends are 18 bases apart after V is trimmed by 2 bases and J by 4 bases. The CDR3 has 17 amino acids, counting the end cysteine and phenylalanine. Only CDR3 DNA is held: 51 bases, read in frame from base 1. TCRbeta CDR3 regions were amplified from genomic DNA using the immunoSEQ Assay, a bias-controlled multiplex PCR. In the authors' own workflow: The number of nucleated cells in each sample was estimated from the amplification of reference gene primers within the assay. To quantify the absolute abundance of each unique TCRbeta CDR3 rearrangement, sequence reads were collapsed and filtered. For each sample, productive Simpson clonality was calculated by taking the square root of Simpson's diversity index across productive rearrangements. In TCRdb, the immuneACCESS table is reduced to in-frame sequences with V and J assigned. These tables do not hold every clone; where another copy was compared, an unresolved V gene accounts for under half, and the others remain unexplained. V and J calls and clone size are as listed in that table; D and trimming were resolved from the DNA. The sample has fewer than 80,000 clones on record, around 90% of them singletons. Approximately 19% of the sample goes to the ten largest clones.

The origin of this receptor is a human donor in a cohort sampled during active COVID-19. Here the chain combines TRBV28 and TRBJ1-5, with the identity of the D gene unclear. Material: peripheral blood. The CDR3 amino acid sequence is: CASSLIRRLIVNQPQHF. The DNA sequence is as follows: TGTGCCAGCAGTTTAATCAGGAGGTTGATAGTAAATCAGCCCCAGCATTTT.